These 22 T cell receptor beta chains were sequenced from one sample in a study of blood T cell repertoires in COVID-19. The repertoire was sequenced with immunoSEQ multiplex PCR; TCRdb's copy has only in-frame clones and lacks some. The table records some 280,000 clones, more than 80% of them present only once. What was sequenced was peripheral blood. These receptors came from a woman in her 30s with active or convalescent COVID-19.

The chain uses TRBV4-1 and TRBJ2-6, with unresolved D. The CDR3 has 16 amino acids. V lost 0 bases and J 2 bases, leaving 8 bases between the germline ends. The germline CDR1 and CDR2 sequences are MGHRA and YSYEKL. In DNA form, the CDR3 reads TGCGCCAGCAGCCAAGAGGGCAGGCCTGGGGCCAACGTCCTGACTTTC. It encodes CASSQEGRPGANVLTF.

This clone was recorded once. V gene TRBV19 combines with J gene TRBJ1-2, with D perhaps TRBD1 (6 bases). This CDR3 has 16 amino acids. Between the trimmed V and J ends, which lost 4 bases and 4 bases, there was a span of 19 bases. CDR1 is LNHDA, CDR2 SQIVND, per germline (reference sequence). CDR3 DNA: TGTGCCAGTAGTAAGGCCCTGGCGCAGGGGATCTATGGCTACACCTTC. The encoded protein is CASSKALAQGIYGYTF.

The rearrangement joins TRBV7-2 to TRBJ2-6, with a tentative D call TRBD2 (5 bases). This CDR3 comprises 17 residues. CDR1 SGHTA and CDR2 FQGNSA come from the germline V gene. The V end was cut by 6 bases, the J end by 1 base, with 16 bases between. CDR3 region: CASRLPGLASGANVLTF. The CDR3 coding sequence is TGTGCCAGCAGACTACCCGGGTTAGCGTCTGGGGCCAACGTCCTGACTTTC. Together with reference TRBV7-2 and TRBJ2-6, the CDR3 gives the full variable domain: GAGVSQSPSNKVTEKGKDVELRCDPISGHTALYWYRQSLGQGLEFLIYFQGNSAPDKSGLPSDRFSAERTGGSVSTLTIQRTQQEDSAVYLCASRLPGLASGANVLTFGAGSRLTVL.

The genes are TRBV20-1 and TRBJ1-1, with 11 bases aligning to TRBD1. V lost 3 bases and J lost 4; bases outside the gene matches: 7. This CDR3 region has 15 residues. Per the germline V gene, CDR1 is DFQATT and CDR2 is SNEGSKA (reference sequence). CDR3 region: CSASPRTGGVTEAFF. In DNA form, the CDR3 reads TGCAGTGCTAGTCCCCGGACAGGGGGCGTCACTGAAGCTTTCTTT.

This chain joins TRBV3-1 (or the pseudogene TRBV3-2) and TRBJ2-1, with 8 bases matching TRBD1. CDR1 and CDR2 (germline): LGHDT, YNNKEL (reference sequence). The CDR3 loop spans 15 amino acids. Trimming at V came to 5 bases and at J to 3 bases, leaving 6 bases not matched to a gene. CDR3 coding DNA: TGTGCCAGCAGCGGTCCAGGGGGCGGCTACAATGAGCAGTTCTTC. This codes for CASSGPGGGYNEQFF.

The chain combines TRBV25-1 with TRBJ1-1, with TRBD1 identical over 9 bases. The CDR3 is 16 amino acids. Germline V gives CDR1 MGHDK, CDR2 SYGVNS. Germline trimming cut 2 bases from V and 4 bases from J; bases unmatched to any gene: 8. The CDR3 region has the DNA TGTGCCAGCAGTGAACTGGGACAGGGAGGGTCCACTGAAGCTTTCTTT. It encodes CASSELGQGGSTEAFF.

This chain connects TRBV3-1 (or the pseudogene TRBV3-2) to TRBJ2-2, with 11 positions matching TRBD1. Trimming cost V 4 bases and J 6 bases; bases outside gene matches: 4. The CDR3 has 15 amino acids. Germline CDR1 is LGHDT and CDR2 is YNNKEL (reference sequence). CDR3 loop: CASSPRTGGSGELFF. CDR3 bases: TGTGCCAGCAGCCCCCGGACAGGGGGCTCCGGGGAGCTGTTTTTT.

The chain links TRBV19 to TRBJ1-2; maybe TRBD1 (5 bases). Trimming left V 6 bases short and J 0 bases short, with 14 bases between. Germline assignment: CDR1 LNHDA and CDR2 SQIVND (reference sequence). There are 15 residues in the CDR3. The CDR3 DNA is TGTGCCAGTAGCCTTGACAGCCTAGCTAACTATGGCTACACCTTC. Protein sequence: CASSLDSLANYGYTF.

V usage is TRBV19 and J usage is TRBJ1-6; a weak D match, TRBD1 (5 bases). The CDR3 spans 14 residues. Trimming cost V 6 bases and J 7 bases, with 13 bases left between them. CDR1 is LNHDA, CDR2 SQIVND, per germline (reference sequence). The CDR3 region has the DNA TGTGCCAGTAGCGGGGGGTCGACCAATTCACCCCTCCACTTT. Translation gives CASSGGSTNSPLHF. Combining the CDR3 with reference TRBV19 and TRBJ1-6 gives the whole variable domain DGGITQSPKYLFRKEGQNVTLSCEQNLNHDAMYWYRQDPGQGLRLIYYSQIVNDFQKGDIAEGYSVSREKKESFPLTVTSAQKNPTAFYLCASSGGSTNSPLHFGNGTRLTVT.

This clone has more than one count but fewer than ten. The V call is TRBV6-6, the J call TRBJ1-5, with 9 nucleotides matching TRBD1. Germline V CDR1 and CDR2: MNHNY, SVGAGI (reference sequence). This CDR3 has 13 residues. V lost 6 bases and J lost 6; bases outside the gene matches: 3. The CDR3 reads CASRETGGQPQHF. The CDR3 DNA is TGTGCCAGCAGGGAGACAGGGGGTCAGCCCCAGCATTTT.

The chain has TRBV7-9 and TRBJ2-3, with 7 bases aligning to TRBD1. The germline CDR1 and CDR2 sequences are SEHNR and FQNEAQ (reference sequence). The J segment lost 1 base and the V segment lost 5 bases, leaving 9 bases of the junction unmatched. The CDR3 totals 16 residues. CDR3: CASSDRGRGGTDTQYF. CDR3 nucleotides: TGTGCCAGCAGCGATAGGGGGCGAGGCGGCACAGATACGCAGTATTTT.

This sequence joins TRBV5-6 and TRBJ2-2; the match to TRBD2 covers 7 bases. The V segment lost 4 bases and the J segment 3 bases; nucleotides outside the gene matches: 9. Germline V gene sequence: CDR1 SGHDT, CDR2 YYEEEE. The CDR3 is 16 amino acids. As DNA, the CDR3 is TGTGCCAGCAGCAAATTGGGCGCGGGGGACACCGGGGAGCTGTTTTTT. This codes for CASSKLGAGDTGELFF.

The chain links TRBV7-2 to TRBJ1-5, with a weak D call TRBD1 (5 bases). Trimming took off 3 bases at V and 2 bases at J, with 11 bases between the two ends. The germline CDR1 and CDR2 sequences are SGHTA and FQGNSA. The CDR3 runs 15 residues. The DNA for the CDR3 is TGTGCCAGCAGCTTTTCCCCGGGGGGCAATCAGCCCCAGCATTTT. Encoded protein: CASSFSPGGNQPQHF. The whole variable domain, filled in from reference TRBV7-2 and TRBJ1-5, reads GAGVSQSPSNKVTEKGKDVELRCDPISGHTALYWYRQSLGQGLEFLIYFQGNSAPDKSGLPSDRFSAERTGGSVSTLTIQRTQQEDSAVYLCASSFSPGGNQPQHFGDGTRLSIL.

This clone was seen a single time. V and J are TRBV21-1 and TRBJ2-7; the DNA was not compared with TRBD1, the D call given in the table. TRBV21-1 is a known pseudogene. The CDR3 is made up of 15 amino acids. The CDR3 protein is CASREDREEYYEQYF. The CDR3 region has the DNA TGTGCCAGCAGAGAAGACAGGGAGGAGTACTACGAGCAGTACTTC.

This chain joins TRBV14 and TRBJ2-6; D may be TRBD2 (5 bases). There are 16 residues in the CDR3. Trimming removed 1 base at V and 4 bases at J, with 11 bases between. The germline gives CDR1 SGHDN, CDR2 FVKESK. CDR3 in amino acids: CASSQVLGRGANVLTF. The CDR3 region has the DNA TGTGCCAGCAGCCAAGTCCTGGGGAGAGGGGCCAACGTCCTGACTTTC.

This sequence joins TRBV6-5 and TRBJ1-1; D is possibly TRBD1 (5 bases). CDR1 is MNHEY, CDR2 SVGAGI, per germline. The CDR3 totals 14 residues. V lost 6 bases and J 3 bases, leaving 14 bases between the germline ends. CDR3 sequence reads: CASSAGRKDTEAFF. The CDR3 DNA follows: TGTGCCAGCAGCGCAGGGAGGAAGGACACTGAAGCTTTCTTT.

The chain joins TRBV4-3 to TRBJ1-5; D possibly corresponds to TRBD1 (5 bases). The CDR3 is made up of 15 amino acids. V lost 3 bases and J 4 bases, leaving 13 bases between the germline ends. Germline lookup yields CDR1 LGHNA and CDR2 YSLEER. CDR3 sequence: CASSHRGSLNQPQHF. CDR3 nucleotide sequence: TGCGCCAGCAGCCATAGGGGATCTCTAAATCAGCCCCAGCATTTT.

This clone was picked up a small number of times. V is TRBV9 and J is TRBJ2-5; weak D call: TRBD1 (6 bases). CDR1 SGDLS and CDR2 YYNGEE come from the germline V gene. The CDR3 runs to 14 residues. Trimming removed 0 bases from V and 4 bases from J, with 10 bases in between. CDR3 nucleotides: TGTGCCAGCAGCGTAGAGGGCAGGGGAGAGACCCAGTACTTC. As protein: CASSVEGRGETQYF.

In DNA, the CDR3 is TGTGCCAGCAGTTTCGGAACCGACGGGTTCAATGAGCAGTTCTTC. It yields the protein CASSFGTDGFNEQFF. V usage is TRBV28 and J usage is TRBJ2-1; D is unclear. Germline lookup yields CDR1 MDHEN and CDR2 SYDVKM. The CDR3 covers 15 residues. Trimming left V 3 bases short and J 6 bases short, with 15 bases between.

This clone was counted only a few times. This sample also contains other DNA sequences that code for the same CDR3. This chain joins TRBV3-1 (or the pseudogene TRBV3-2) and TRBJ1-1, with TRBD1 matching 8 bases. The junction had 2 bases not matched to a gene; V was cut back by 3 bases and J by 5 bases. The CDR3 has 13 residues. Germline V gene data show CDR1 as LGHDT and CDR2 as YNNKEL (reference sequence). DNA of the CDR3: TGTGCCAGCAGCCAGGACAGGGATACTGAAGCTTTCTTT. It translates to CASSQDRDTEAFF.

The chain is built from TRBV15 and TRBJ1-4, with 9 bases fitting TRBD1. Trimming removed 0 bases from V and 7 bases from J; junction bases left unmatched: 12. The CDR3 length is 18 residues. Germline CDR1 LNHNV, CDR2 YYDKDF (reference sequence). The DNA for the CDR3 is TGTGCCACCAGCAGAGAGAGGGGAACAGGGGGCGAAGGTGAAAAACTGTTTTTT. It is translated as CATSRERGTGGEGEKLFF. The complete variable domain, with remaining parts taken from reference TRBV15 and TRBJ1-4, reads DAMVIQNPRYQVTQFGKPVTLSCSQTLNHNVMYWYQQKSSQAPKLLFHYYDKDFNNEADTPDNFQSRRPNTSFCFLDIRSPGLGDTAMYLCATSRERGTGGEGEKLFFGSGTQLSVL.

The J gene is TRBJ2-5, the V gene TRBV7-8; TRBD2 matches 8 bases. The V gene end was trimmed by 1 base and the J gene end by 4 bases; junction bases not matched to a gene: 8. There are 16 residues in the CDR3. Germline CDR1 reads SGHVS; CDR2 reads FQNEAQ. CDR3 in amino acids: CASSLVSGGGRETQYF. CDR3 nucleotide sequence: TGTGCCAGCAGCTTAGTATCGGGCGGGGGGAGAGAGACCCAGTACTTC.